What follows is one TCR beta chain and its context. Produced via immunoSEQ multiplex PCR; TCRdb's table is partial and in-frame only. The sample carries approximately 130,000 clones, 70% to 90% recorded once. The data belong to a study of blood T cell repertoires in COVID-19. As for the study in general: Whether acute or convalescent, the COVID-19 samples came from the United States, Italy and Spain.

Sequences were obtained from peripheral blood. The receptor's source is a man in his fifties with acute or convalescent COVID-19.

This CDR3 is CASSEQDYEQYF. The CDR3 DNA is TGTGCCAGCAGTGAACAGGACTACGAGCAGTACTTC. The rearrangement links TRBV2 to TRBJ2-7, with unresolved D. Deletions cut 2 bases from V and 3 bases from J, with 5 bases between. The V gene's germline CDR1 is SNHLY and CDR2 FYNNEI. The CDR3 runs 12 residues.